Here is one TCR beta chain with its context. The antigen is unknown. These data belong to a study of Graves' ophthalmopathy and Graves' hyperthyroidism. Study as a whole: Calling hyperthyroidism stable required that no ophthalmopathy show up within 18 months of follow-up. Notes on the study in general: Both a roughly 66% sensitivity and an approximately 72% specificity characterized the model's predictions of ophthalmopathy progression.

Hyperthyroidism in these 18- to 65-year-old patients was newly diagnosed, lasting under 2 months. Clinical symptoms, serum thyroxine, TRAb, thyroid ultrasound and orbital computed tomography formed the basis of diagnosis. The sequenced template was RNA, covering the TCR beta CDR3 region. RT-PCR in the first round used HTBI primers; a second-round multiplex PCR followed. TCRdb re-analysed the multiplex PCR reads in MiXCR, keeping a single row per CDR3 protein. Among 580,000 or so distinct CDR3 sequences listed, 35% to 45% were seen once. Per the germline V gene, CDR1 is KGHDR and CDR2 is SFDVKD. This CDR3 spans 16 amino acids.

This receptor was taken from an adult man with Graves' hyperthyroidism. The material sequenced was peripheral blood or thyroid tissue (not recorded which). V is TRBV24-1 and J is TRBJ2-5; 10 nucleotides agree with TRBD2. The tail of the sequence fits TRBJ2-1 better, so the J call may be wrong. CDR3 sequence reads: CATSDQGLANYNEQFF. CDR3 sequence (DNA): TGTGCCACCAGTGACCAGGGACTAGCGAACTACAATGAGCAGTTCTTC.